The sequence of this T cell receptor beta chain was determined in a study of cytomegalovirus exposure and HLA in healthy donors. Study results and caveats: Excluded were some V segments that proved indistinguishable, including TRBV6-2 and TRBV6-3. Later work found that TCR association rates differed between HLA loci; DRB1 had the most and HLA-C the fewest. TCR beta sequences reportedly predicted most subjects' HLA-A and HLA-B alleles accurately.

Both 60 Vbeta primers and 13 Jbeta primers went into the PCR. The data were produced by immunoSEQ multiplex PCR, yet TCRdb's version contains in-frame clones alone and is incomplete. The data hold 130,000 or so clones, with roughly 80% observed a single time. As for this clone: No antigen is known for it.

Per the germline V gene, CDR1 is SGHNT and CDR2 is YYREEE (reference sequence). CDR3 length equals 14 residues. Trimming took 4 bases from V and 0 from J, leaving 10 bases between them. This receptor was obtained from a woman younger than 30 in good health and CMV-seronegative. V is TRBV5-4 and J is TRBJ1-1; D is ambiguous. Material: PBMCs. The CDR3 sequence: CASSIDTLNTEAFF. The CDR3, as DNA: TGTGCCAGCAGCATAGACACATTGAACACTGAAGCTTTCTTT. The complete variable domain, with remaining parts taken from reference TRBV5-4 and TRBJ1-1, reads ETGVTQSPTHLIKTRGQQVTLRCSSQSGHNTVSWYQQALGQGPQFIFQYYREEENGRGNFPPRFSGLQFPNYSSELNVNALELDDSALYLCASSIDTLNTEAFFGQGTRLTVV.